These T cell receptor beta chains were read from a single sample in a study of blood T cell repertoires in COVID-19. Assay used: immunoSEQ multiplex PCR; TCRdb lists only in-frame clones, some missing. In the table there are some 130,000 clones, around 86% of which are singletons. The source material was peripheral blood. All receptors derive from a woman aged 55-70 years with active or convalescent COVID-19. Both conserved end residues are part of each CDR3. Each record gives: J gene, V gene, CDR3 protein.

J: TRBJ1-5
V: TRBV27
CDR3: CASRTTGYNQPQHF

J: TRBJ1-5
V: TRBV5-8
CDR3: CASSGYGGSNQPQHF

J: TRBJ2-7
V: TRBV3-1/TRBV3-2
CDR3: CASSQERTSGREAYEQYF

J: TRBJ1-6
V: TRBV9
CDR3: CASSAGTAQYNSPLHF

J: TRBJ2-1
V: TRBV5-1
CDR3: CASSFPDRTYIEQFF

J: TRBJ2-7
V: TRBV7-9
CDR3: CASSDGTGAYEQYF

J: TRBJ1-1
V: TRBV11-1
CDR3: CASSPDRGNTEAFF

J: TRBJ2-5
V: TRBV5-1
CDR3: CASSLAATNQETQYF

J: TRBJ1-1
V: TRBV12-3/TRBV12-4
CDR3: CARRTGQNTEAFF

J: TRBJ1-5
V: TRBV4-1
CDR3: CASSQDLGVQPQHF

J: TRBJ1-5
V: TRBV19
CDR3: CASSPPVSSNQPQHF

J: TRBJ2-2
V: TRBV5-4
CDR3: CASSAQLAQSTGELFF

J: TRBJ1-1
V: TRBV6-5
CDR3: CASRTDWNTEAFF

J: TRBJ2-7
V: TRBV7-8
CDR3: CASSSDYEQYF

J: TRBJ1-1
V: TRBV6-5
CDR3: CASSRTVWPVTEAFF

J: TRBJ1-2
V: TRBV18
CDR3: CASSPGVTSYGYTF

J: TRBJ2-5
V: TRBV11-1
CDR3: CASSLDTSGGRETQYF

J: TRBJ1-1
V: TRBV9
CDR3: CASSVEGEDTEAFF

J: TRBJ2-1
V: TRBV7-8
CDR3: CASRLDWDRDGEQFF

J: TRBJ2-5
V: TRBV27
CDR3: CASSSLSLGGETQYF

J: TRBJ2-1
V: TRBV5-6
CDR3: CASSFRKLNRGNYNEQFF

J: TRBJ1-3
V: TRBV2
CDR3: CASSHPGEGNTIYF

J: TRBJ1-2
V: TRBV7-2
CDR3: CASSSNRDRGLSGYTF

J: TRBJ2-2
V: TRBV7-7
CDR3: CASSPRTDANTGELFF

J: TRBJ2-1
V: TRBV5-6
CDR3: CASSFRDRAKQFF

J: TRBJ2-7
V: TRBV11-1
CDR3: CASSPPRDRGYEQYF

J: TRBJ2-1
V: TRBV28
CDR3: CASRLALGTATQFYNEQFF

J: TRBJ2-7
V: TRBV5-4
CDR3: CASSLGGLAGTYEQYF

J: TRBJ2-3
V: TRBV7-2
CDR3: CASSLDGTSGMVDTQYF

J: TRBJ2-3
V: TRBV7-9
CDR3: CASSFVLAGGTDTQYF

J: TRBJ1-4
V: TRBV28
CDR3: CATNRDDFGEKLFF

J: TRBJ2-5
V: TRBV5-4
CDR3: CASSLEPRFPETQYF

J: TRBJ2-7
V: TRBV29-1
CDR3: CSVRQDRGIHEQYF

J: TRBJ1-1
V: TRBV6-5
CDR3: CASEQVMNTEAFF

J: TRBJ1-5
V: TRBV19
CDR3: CASSGTGNQPQHF

J: TRBJ2-3
V: TRBV27
CDR3: CASSLHSSTLLAGVPDTQYF

J: TRBJ2-1
V: TRBV19
CDR3: CASSMSGGGYEQFF

J: TRBJ1-2
V: TRBV5-1
CDR3: CASRLEAGPYGYTF

J: TRBJ2-7
V: TRBV21-1
CDR3: CARMWRGENSAGASYEQYF

J: TRBJ2-7
V: TRBV5-1
CDR3: CASSLEGWGGVSYEQYF

J: TRBJ1-5
V: TRBV19
CDR3: CASSEGNQPQHF

J: TRBJ1-6
V: TRBV2
CDR3: CASRAANSPLHF